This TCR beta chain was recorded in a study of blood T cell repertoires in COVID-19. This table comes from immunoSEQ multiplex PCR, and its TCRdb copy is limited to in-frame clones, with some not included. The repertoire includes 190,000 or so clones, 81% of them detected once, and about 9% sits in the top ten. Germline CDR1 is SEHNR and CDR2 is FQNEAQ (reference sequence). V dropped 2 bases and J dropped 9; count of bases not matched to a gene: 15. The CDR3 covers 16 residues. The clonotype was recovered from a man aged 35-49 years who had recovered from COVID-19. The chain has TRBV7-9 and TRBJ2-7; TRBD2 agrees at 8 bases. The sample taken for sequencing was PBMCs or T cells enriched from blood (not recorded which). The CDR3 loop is CASSLKSPGGPGRQYF. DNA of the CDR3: TGTGCCAGCAGCTTAAAGTCCCCGGGAGGGCCTGGACGGCAGTACTTC.